A selection of T cell receptor beta chains follows, all from one sample in a study of T cell responses to AZD1222 COVID-19 vaccine. Assay: immunoSEQ multiplex PCR; the TCRdb copy retains only in-frame clones and omits some. The table shows roughly 120,000 clones, with about 90% occurring only once. Sequenced material: peripheral blood, taken on day 0 of AZD1222 vaccination. These TCRs come from an adult in good health. The CDR3 runs from the conserved cysteine through the conserved F or W. Fields, in order: clone size, V gene, J gene, D gene, CDR3 protein, CDR3 DNA. The D gene is left open where the match is weak. The listing skips clone size in some rows; elsewhere it reads once, few, many or a size class.

>-|TRBV19|TRBJ1-2|-
CANRGTHGYTF
TGTGCCAATCGTGGCACTCATGGCTACACCTTC
>-|TRBV7-3|TRBJ1-5|-
CASSVGHRTYTHQPQHF
TGTGCCAGCAGCGTAGGTCACCGGACGTATACTCATCAGCCCCAGCATTTT
>-|TRBV7-2|TRBJ2-1|-
CASSTRQIREQFF
TGTGCCAGCAGCACGCGACAGATACGAGAGCAGTTCTTC
>-|TRBV7-3|TRBJ2-5|-
CASARGGAETQYF
TGTGCCAGCGCGCGGGGCGGGGCAGAGACCCAGTACTTC
>-|TRBV5-4|TRBJ1-4|-
CASSLVGGTNEKLFF
TGTGCCAGCAGCTTGGTGGGGGGGACTAATGAAAAACTGTTTTTT
>-|TRBV6-4|TRBJ1-1|-
CASSESTATNTEAFF
TGTGCCAGCAGTGAATCGACGGCTACCAACACTGAAGCTTTCTTT
>-|TRBV5-6|TRBJ2-7|-
CASSLGLVGYEQYF
TGTGCCAGCAGCTTGGGGCTAGTTGGGTACGAGCAGTACTTC
>-|TRBV27|TRBJ2-7|-
CASSWGGESYEQYF
TGTGCCAGCAGTTGGGGAGGTGAGTCCTACGAGCAGTACTTC
>-|TRBV7-9|TRBJ1-4|-
CASSPLRGARISNEKLFF
TGTGCCAGCAGCCCGCTCCGGGGGGCAAGGATATCTAATGAAAAACTGTTTTTT
>-|TRBV19|TRBJ1-3|-
CASSPTGLRGNTIYF
TGTGCCAGTAGCCCTACAGGGCTGCGTGGAAACACCATATATTTT
>-|TRBV7-2|TRBJ1-2|-
CASSWVNYGYTF
TGTGCCAGCAGCTGGGTTAACTATGGCTACACCTTC
>-|TRBV5-1|TRBJ2-5|-
CASSLEETQYF
TGCGCCAGCAGCTTGGAAGAGACCCAGTACTTC
>-|TRBV6-5|TRBJ1-1|TRBD1
CASSYWDSAYTEAFF
TGTGCCAGCAGTTACTGGGACAGTGCGTACACTGAAGCTTTCTTT
>-|TRBV6-6|TRBJ2-1|TRBD2
CASSYGAGGLYEQFF
TGTGCCAGCAGTTACGGAGCGGGAGGGCTTTACGAGCAGTTCTTC
>-|TRBV18|TRBJ1-2|TRBD1
CASSPGQGGYTF
TGTGCCAGCTCACCGGGACAGGGGGGCTACACCTTC
>-|TRBV5-6|TRBJ1-5|-
CASSFGELGNQPQHF
TGTGCCAGCAGCTTCGGGGAGTTGGGCAATCAGCCCCAGCATTTT
>-|TRBV29-1|TRBJ1-2|-
CSASAGVDYGYTF
TGCAGCGCTTCGGCAGGGGTGGACTATGGCTACACCTTC
>-|TRBV6-5|TRBJ2-1|-
CASSPPTRSWQFF
TGTGCCAGCAGTCCCCCAACTAGGTCTTGGCAGTTCTTC
>few|TRBV5-4|TRBJ2-7|TRBD1
CASSKGHRGLSYEQYF
TGTGCCAGCAGCAAGGGACACAGGGGCCTATCCTACGAGCAGTACTTC
>-|TRBV13|TRBJ1-1|-
CASSTPQANTEAFF
TGTGCCAGCAGCACCCCACAAGCGAACACTGAAGCTTTCTTT
>once|TRBV5-5|TRBJ2-5|-
CASIFTPGPGQETQYF
TGTGCCAGCATCTTTACCCCTGGACCGGGTCAAGAGACCCAGTACTTC
>-|TRBV11-2|TRBJ1-2|-
CASSTSSRVRHTF
TGTGCCAGCAGCACCTCGTCCAGGGTCCGGCACACCTTC
>few|TRBV25-1|TRBJ1-1|-
CASSEYGRARAEAFF
TGTGCCAGCAGTGAGTATGGCAGGGCTCGGGCTGAAGCTTTCTTT
>-|TRBV5-1|TRBJ2-1|TRBD2
CASSGSGGAYNEQFF
TGCGCCAGCAGCGGGAGCGGGGGGGCCTACAATGAGCAGTTCTTC
>-|TRBV19|TRBJ2-7|-
CASSISPYEQYF
TGTGCCAGTAGTATATCCCCCTACGAGCAGTACTTC
>-|TRBV19|TRBJ1-1|-
CASRGFYMTGNTEAFF
TGTGCCAGTAGGGGTTTCTACATGACAGGGAACACTGAAGCTTTCTTT
>-|TRBV5-1|TRBJ1-4|-
CASSPSGSEKLFF
TGCGCCAGCAGCCCTTCAGGGAGCGAAAAACTGTTTTTT
>-|TRBV28|TRBJ2-1|TRBD2
CASSLRGLAGRYEQFF
TGTGCCAGCAGTTTAAGGGGACTAGCGGGAAGGTATGAGCAGTTCTTC
>-|TRBV2|TRBJ1-2|TRBD1
CASSFLGQGSYGYTF
TGTGCCAGCAGTTTCCTGGGACAGGGCTCCTATGGCTACACCTTC
>-|TRBV30|TRBJ1-2|-
CAWSVSGARVGYGYTF
TGTGCCTGGAGTGTATCTGGGGCAAGGGTAGGCTATGGCTACACCTTC
>-|TRBV5-4|TRBJ2-1|TRBD2
CASSLGGTSGDNEQFF
TGTGCCAGCAGCTTGGGTGGGACTAGCGGGGACAATGAGCAGTTCTTC
>-|TRBV10-1|TRBJ2-2|-
CASSDRRANTGELFF
TGCGCCAGCAGTGATCGACGGGCTAACACCGGGGAGCTGTTTTTT
>-|TRBV4-1|TRBJ1-1|TRBD1
CASSQGQGLDRGSGFF
TGCGCCAGCAGCCAAGGACAGGGTTTGGATCGAGGAAGTGGTTTCTTT
>-|TRBV9|TRBJ2-7|-
CASSGGTPAGYFSTEQYF
TGTGCCAGCAGCGGGGGGACCCCGGCTGGCTATTTTTCAACCGAGCAGTACTTC
>-|TRBV15|TRBJ2-5|TRBD1
CATSPDRWRGTQYF
TGTGCCACCTCCCCGGACAGGTGGCGTGGGACCCAGTACTTC
>-|TRBV2|TRBJ2-3|TRBD1
CASSPDRLRSTDTQYF
TGTGCCAGCAGCCCGGACAGGCTGCGGTCCACAGATACGCAGTATTTT
>-|TRBV18|TRBJ1-1|-
CASSPSKGASNTEAFF
TGTGCCAGCTCACCGAGTAAAGGGGCGTCGAACACTGAAGCTTTCTTT